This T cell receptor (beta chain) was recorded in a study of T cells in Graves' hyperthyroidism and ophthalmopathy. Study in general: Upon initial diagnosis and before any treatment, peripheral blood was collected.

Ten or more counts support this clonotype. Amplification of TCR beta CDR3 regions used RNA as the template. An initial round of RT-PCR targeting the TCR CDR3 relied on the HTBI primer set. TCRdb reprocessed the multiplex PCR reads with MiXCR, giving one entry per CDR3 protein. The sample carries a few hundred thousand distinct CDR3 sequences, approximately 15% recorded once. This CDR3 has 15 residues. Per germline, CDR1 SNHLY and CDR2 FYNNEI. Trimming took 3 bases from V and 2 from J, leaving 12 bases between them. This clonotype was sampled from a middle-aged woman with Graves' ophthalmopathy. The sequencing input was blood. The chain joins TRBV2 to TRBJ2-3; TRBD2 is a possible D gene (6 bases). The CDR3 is CASSEVKRATDTQYF. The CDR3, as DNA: TGTGCCAGCAGTGAGGTCAAGCGGGCCACAGATACGCAGTATTTT.